This entry lists 10 T cell receptor beta chains sequenced from one sample in a study of cytomegalovirus exposure and HLA in healthy donors. Primers included in the PCR were 60 Vbeta and 13 Jbeta primers. Libraries were prepared by immunoSEQ multiplex PCR; TCRdb keeps only in-frame clonotypes and omits some of them. Counted here are 150,000 to 200,000 clones, about 88% occurring once; the ten biggest clones make up approximately 0.23%. Source material: PBMCs. The receptor set was obtained from a girl less than two years old in good health and CMV-seronegative.

DNA for the CDR3: TGTGCCATCAGTGACCCGGACAGGGGATCCGGGCAGTACTTC. Protein sequence: CAISDPDRGSGQYF. This chain links TRBV10-3 with TRBJ2-5, with 9 bases that match TRBD1. The CDR3 is made up of 14 amino acids. J lost 11 bases, V lost 3 bases, and 10 bases had no gene match. In germline, CDR1 is ENHRY, CDR2 SYGVKD.

The chain is built from TRBV25-1 and TRBJ2-7; 10 bases align to TRBD1. This CDR3 has 15 residues. Germline CDR1 MGHDK, CDR2 SYGVNS. V lost 2 bases and J lost 3; bases outside the gene matches: 4. This chain's CDR3 is CASSEPRTGGYEQYF. CDR3 in DNA: TGTGCCAGCAGTGAACCTAGGACAGGGGGCTACGAGCAGTACTTC.

The chain combines TRBV21-1 with TRBJ2-7; the DNA was not used to check the table's D call, TRBD1. TRBV21-1 is labeled a pseudogene. The CDR3 has 16 amino acids. CDR3 in amino acids: CASSRCVDSSPREQYF. For the CDR3, the DNA is TGTGCCAGCAGCCGGTGTGTAGACAGCAGCCCCCGCGAACAGTACTTC.

The rearrangement uses TRBV6-4 and TRBJ2-1, with 8 bases that match TRBD2. The CDR3 loop spans 15 amino acids. With V trimmed by 5 bases and J by 4 bases, 7 bases remained unmatched. CDR1 is MRHNA, CDR2 SNTAGT, per germline. CDR3 in amino acids: CASSQYSGTYNEQFF. The CDR3 region has the DNA TGTGCCAGCAGTCAATATAGCGGGACGTACAATGAGCAGTTCTTC.

The rearrangement links TRBV15 to TRBJ2-5; D is possibly TRBD2 (7 bases). The length of the CDR3 is 14 residues. CDR1 and CDR2 (germline): LNHNV, YYDKDF (reference sequence). With 0 bases removed from V and 5 bases from J, the gap between germline ends came to 10 bases. The CDR3 bases are TGTGCCACCAGCAGAGAGAGGGGGGGTGAGACCCAGTACTTC. Translation gives CATSRERGGETQYF. The complete variable domain, with remaining parts taken from reference TRBV15 and TRBJ2-5, reads DAMVIQNPRYQVTQFGKPVTLSCSQTLNHNVMYWYQQKSSQAPKLLFHYYDKDFNNEADTPDNFQSRRPNTSFCFLDIRSPGLGDTAMYLCATSRERGGETQYFGPGTRLLVL.

The chain employs TRBV6-5 and TRBJ1-5; no firm D call. The CDR3 is made up of 13 amino acids. Trimming cost V 2 bases and J 9 bases, with 11 bases left between them. CDR1 is MNHEY, CDR2 SVGAGI, per germline. The CDR3 is CASSYAGSAPQHF. CDR3 coding DNA: TGTGCCAGCAGTTACGCCGGGTCTGCGCCCCAGCATTTT.

The rearrangement uses TRBV11-2 and TRBJ2-3; 9 bases match TRBD1. This CDR3 has 14 amino acids. The V gene's germline CDR1 is SGHAT and CDR2 FQNNGV. The V and J ends lost 4 bases and 3 bases, in that order; junction bases with no gene match: 2. This chain's CDR3 is CASSYGQGTDTQYF. As DNA, the CDR3 is TGTGCCAGCAGCTACGGACAGGGGACAGATACGCAGTATTTT.

There are a few counts of this clone. V and J are TRBV6-5 and TRBJ2-7; D is perhaps TRBD2 (5 bases). The CDR3 is 14 residues long. CDR1 and CDR2 (germline): MNHEY, SVGAGI. Trimming pared 5 bases from V and 2 bases from J, leaving 13 bases between. CDR3 loop: CASSRTRLAYEQYF. CDR3 bases: TGTGCCAGCAGTCGGACTCGCCTTGCCTACGAGCAGTACTTC.

This sequence joins TRBV28 and TRBJ2-3, with 10 bases that match TRBD2. V shed 3 bases and J 2 bases; nucleotides not matched to a gene: 11. The CDR3 has 18 residues. CDR1 is MDHEN and CDR2 is SYDVKM in the germline V gene. CDR3 DNA: TGTGCCAGCAGTTTGCGCAGCGGGAGGGCCGGCTTCACAGATACGCAGTATTTT. Its translation: CASSLRSGRAGFTDTQYF.

The chain carries TRBV18 and TRBJ2-1; D possibly corresponds to TRBD2 (6 bases). The CDR3 totals 14 residues. CDR1 and CDR2 from the germline V gene are KGHSH and LQKENI. Trimming took off 0 bases at V and 6 bases at J, with 9 bases between the two ends. The CDR3 region has the DNA TGTGCCAGCTCACCACCCCTAGCGCGCAATGAGCAGTTCTTC. This gives the protein CASSPPLARNEQFF.